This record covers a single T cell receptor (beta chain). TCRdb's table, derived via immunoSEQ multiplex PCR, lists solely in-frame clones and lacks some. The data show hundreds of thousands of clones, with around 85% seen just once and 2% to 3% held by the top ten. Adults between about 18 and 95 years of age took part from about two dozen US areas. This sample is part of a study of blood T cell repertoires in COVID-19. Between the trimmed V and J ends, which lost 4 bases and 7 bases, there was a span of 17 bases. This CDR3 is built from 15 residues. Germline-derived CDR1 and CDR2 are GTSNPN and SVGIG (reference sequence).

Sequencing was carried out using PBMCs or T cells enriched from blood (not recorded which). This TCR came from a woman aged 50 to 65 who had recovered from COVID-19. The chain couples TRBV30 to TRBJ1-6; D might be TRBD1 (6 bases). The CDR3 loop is CAWKSGTNPNSPLHF. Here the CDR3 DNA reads TGTGCCTGGAAATCAGGGACAAACCCGAATTCACCCCTCCACTTT. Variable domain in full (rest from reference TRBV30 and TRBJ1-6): SQTIHQWPATLVQPVGSPLSLECTVEGTSNPNLYWYRQAAGRGLQLLFYSVGIGQISSEVPQNLSASRPQDRQFILSSKKLLLSDSGFYLCAWKSGTNPNSPLHFGNGTRLTVT.